This note documents a single TCR beta chain sequence. The antigen is undetermined. TCRdb fed the reads into MiXCR, producing one record per CDR3 protein. The table lists about 770,000 distinct CDR3 sequences, 25% to 35% of them singletons, with roughly 13% in the top ten. This CDR3 contains 15 residues. The V segment lost 6 bases and the J segment 1 base; nucleotides outside the gene matches: 8. Germline lookup yields CDR1 SGHNT and CDR2 YYREEE (reference sequence). The data derive from a study of T cell repertoires in cytomegalovirus infection. Looking at the study overall: Use of recently identified HLA-C-restricted and well-studied HLA-B-restricted CMV epitopes was part of the study. Based on public TCR beta signatures, there were indications of CMV infection and of a matching HLA type. General study findings and limits: Predominance within the ex vivo response was attributable to HLA-C-restricted CMV-specific TCR beta clonotypes.

The material was cultured CD8+ T cells from PBMCs, obtained from culture after CMV antigen stimulation. The V gene is TRBV5-4, the J gene TRBJ1-1; 8 nucleotides align to TRBD1. The sequence was obtained from a human donor in good health (CMV status not recorded). Some clones in this sample may be carry-over from other donors' samples. CDR3 DNA: TGTGCCAGCAACAAGGACAGGGATGAGAACACTGAAGCTTTCTTT. Protein product: CASNKDRDENTEAFF.